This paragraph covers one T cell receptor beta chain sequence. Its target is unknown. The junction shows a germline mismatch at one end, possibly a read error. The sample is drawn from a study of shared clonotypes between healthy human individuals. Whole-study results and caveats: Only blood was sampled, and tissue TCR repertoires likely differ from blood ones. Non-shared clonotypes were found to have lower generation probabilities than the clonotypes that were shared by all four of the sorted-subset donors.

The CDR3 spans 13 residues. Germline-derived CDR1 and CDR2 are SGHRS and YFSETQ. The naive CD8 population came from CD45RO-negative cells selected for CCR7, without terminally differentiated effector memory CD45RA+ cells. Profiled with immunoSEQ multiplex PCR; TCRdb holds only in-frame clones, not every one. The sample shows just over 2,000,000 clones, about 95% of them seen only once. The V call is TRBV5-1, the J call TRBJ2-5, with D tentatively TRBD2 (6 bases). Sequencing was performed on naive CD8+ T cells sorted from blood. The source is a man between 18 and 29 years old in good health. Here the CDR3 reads CASSLEGVTEGNF. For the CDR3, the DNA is TGCGCCAGCAGCTTGGAGGGAGTGACGGAGGGAAACTTC.